This T cell receptor (beta chain) was observed in a study of OX40 agonist ivuxolimab in advanced cancers. Study in general: The study gave patients intravenous ivuxolimab at 0.01 to 10 mg/kg every 2 weeks.

Generated by immunoSEQ multiplex PCR, the TCRdb table keeps only in-frame clones and is missing some. The data show 30,000 to 40,000 clones, roughly 87% seen once. The germline CDR1 and CDR2 sequences are GTSNPN and SVGIG (reference sequence). Trimming left V 0 bases short and J 0 bases short, with 9 bases between. This CDR3 is 14 amino acids long. This specimen was CD4+ or CD8+ T cells sorted from blood, taken in a trial of the OX40 agonist ivuxolimab. The receptor comes from an adult with an advanced solid tumor such as melanoma, head and neck, liver or kidney cancer. The chain combines TRBV30 with TRBJ2-7, with D tentatively TRBD1 (5 bases). The CDR3: CAWSVPGFSYEQYF. CDR3 bases: TGTGCCTGGAGTGTCCCAGGGTTCTCCTACGAGCAGTACTTC.